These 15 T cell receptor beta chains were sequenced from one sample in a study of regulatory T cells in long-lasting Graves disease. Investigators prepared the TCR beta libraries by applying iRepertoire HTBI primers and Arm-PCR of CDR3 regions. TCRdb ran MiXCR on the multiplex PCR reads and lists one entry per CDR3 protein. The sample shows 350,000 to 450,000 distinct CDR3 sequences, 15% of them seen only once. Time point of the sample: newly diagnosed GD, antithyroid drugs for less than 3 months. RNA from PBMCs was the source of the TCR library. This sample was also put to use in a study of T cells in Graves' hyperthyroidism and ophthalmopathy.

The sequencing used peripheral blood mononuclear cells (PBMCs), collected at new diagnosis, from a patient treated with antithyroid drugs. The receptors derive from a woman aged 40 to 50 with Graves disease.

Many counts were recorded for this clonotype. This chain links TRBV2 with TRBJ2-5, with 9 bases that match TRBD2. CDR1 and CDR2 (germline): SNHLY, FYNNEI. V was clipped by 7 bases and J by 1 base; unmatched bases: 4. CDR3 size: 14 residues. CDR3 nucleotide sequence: TGTGCCAGCAAATCGCGGGAGGGCCAAGAGACCCAGTACTTC. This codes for CASKSREGQETQYF.

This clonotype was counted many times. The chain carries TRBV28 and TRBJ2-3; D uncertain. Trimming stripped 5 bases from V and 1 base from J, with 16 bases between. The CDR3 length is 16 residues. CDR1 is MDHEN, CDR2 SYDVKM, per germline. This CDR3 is CASSPSGEMGTDTQYF. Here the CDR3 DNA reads TGTGCCAGCAGTCCTTCTGGGGAAATGGGCACAGATACGCAGTATTTT. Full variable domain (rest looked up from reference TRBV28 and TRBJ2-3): DVKVTQSSRYLVKRTGEKVFLECVQDMDHENMFWYRQDPGLGLRLIYFSYDVKMKEKGDIPEGYSVSREKKERFSLILESASTNQTSMYLCASSPSGEMGTDTQYFGPGTRLTVL.

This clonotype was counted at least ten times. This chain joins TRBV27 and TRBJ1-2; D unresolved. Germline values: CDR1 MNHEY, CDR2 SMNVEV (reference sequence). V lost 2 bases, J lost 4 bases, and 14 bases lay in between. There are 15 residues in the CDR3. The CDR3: CASSLAAAPVYGYTF. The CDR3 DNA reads TGTGCCAGCAGTTTAGCAGCAGCCCCCGTCTATGGCTACACCTTC.

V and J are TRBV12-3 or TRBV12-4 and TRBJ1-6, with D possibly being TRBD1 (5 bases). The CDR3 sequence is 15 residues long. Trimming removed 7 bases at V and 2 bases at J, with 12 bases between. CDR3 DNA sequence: TGTGCCAGCACCTCCCAGGGCGCCTATAATTCACCCCTCCACTTT. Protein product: CASTSQGAYNSPLHF.

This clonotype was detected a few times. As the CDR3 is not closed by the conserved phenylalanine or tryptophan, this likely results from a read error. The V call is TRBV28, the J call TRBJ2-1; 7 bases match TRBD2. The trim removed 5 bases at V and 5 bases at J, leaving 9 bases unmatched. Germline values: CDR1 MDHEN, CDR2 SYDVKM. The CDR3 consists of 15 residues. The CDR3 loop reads CASSTPGLRHNEQFL. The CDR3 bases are TGTGCCAGCAGTACTCCGGGACTAAGACACAATGAGCAGTTCCTC.

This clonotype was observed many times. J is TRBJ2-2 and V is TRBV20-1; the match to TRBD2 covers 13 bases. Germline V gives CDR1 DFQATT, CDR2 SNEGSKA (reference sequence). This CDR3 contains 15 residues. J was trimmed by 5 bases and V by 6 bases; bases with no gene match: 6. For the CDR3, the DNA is TGCAGTGCCCGGACTAGCGGGAGTTGGACCGGGGAGCTGTTTTTT. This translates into CSARTSGSWTGELFF.

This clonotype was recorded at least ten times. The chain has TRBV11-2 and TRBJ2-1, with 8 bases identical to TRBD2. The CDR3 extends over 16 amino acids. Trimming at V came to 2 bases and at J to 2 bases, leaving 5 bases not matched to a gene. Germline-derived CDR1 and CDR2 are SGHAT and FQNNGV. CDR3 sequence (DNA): TGTGCCAGCAGCTTATGGGAGCGGGAGCCCTACAATGAGCAGTTCTTC. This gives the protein CASSLWEREPYNEQFF.

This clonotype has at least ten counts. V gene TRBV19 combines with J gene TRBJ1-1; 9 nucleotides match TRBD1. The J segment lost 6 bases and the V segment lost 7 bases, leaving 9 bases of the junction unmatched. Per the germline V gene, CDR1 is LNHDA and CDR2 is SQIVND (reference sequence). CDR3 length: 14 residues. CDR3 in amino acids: CASIPRDRVAEAFF. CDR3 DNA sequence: TGTGCCAGTATCCCCCGGGACAGGGTGGCTGAAGCTTTCTTT.

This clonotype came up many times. The CDR3 sequence: CASSATGGVTANVLTF. CDR3 nucleotides: TGTGCCAGCAGCGCGACAGGGGGGGTGACGGCCAACGTCCTGACTTTC. V and J are TRBV7-9 and TRBJ2-6; 9 bases align to TRBD1. Germline V gene sequence: CDR1 SEHNR, CDR2 FQNEAQ (reference sequence). The CDR3 runs 16 residues. The V segment lost 5 bases and the J segment 6 bases; nucleotides outside the gene matches: 8.

CDR3 loop: CASSSLGIGMNTEAFF. The CDR3 nucleotides read TGTGCCAGCAGTAGCCTCGGTATTGGAATGAACACTGAAGCTTTCTTT. This chain connects TRBV12-3 or TRBV12-4 to TRBJ1-1; D call uncertain. The V gene lost 5 bases and the J gene lost 0 bases, with 16 bases spanning the gap. The CDR3 runs to 16 residues.

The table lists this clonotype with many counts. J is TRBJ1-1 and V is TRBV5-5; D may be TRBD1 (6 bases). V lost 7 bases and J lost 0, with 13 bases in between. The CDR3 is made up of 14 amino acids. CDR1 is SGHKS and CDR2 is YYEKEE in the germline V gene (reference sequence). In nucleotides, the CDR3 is TGTGCCAGCCGCCTTAGGGACATGAACACTGAAGCTTTCTTT. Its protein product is CASRLRDMNTEAFF.

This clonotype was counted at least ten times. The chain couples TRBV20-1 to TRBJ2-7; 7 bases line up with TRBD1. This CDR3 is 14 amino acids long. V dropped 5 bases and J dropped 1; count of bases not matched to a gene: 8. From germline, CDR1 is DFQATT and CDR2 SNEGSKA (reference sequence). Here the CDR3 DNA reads TGCAGTGCTGTTGACAGGGCCTCTTCCTACGAGCAGTACTTC. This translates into CSAVDRASSYEQYF.

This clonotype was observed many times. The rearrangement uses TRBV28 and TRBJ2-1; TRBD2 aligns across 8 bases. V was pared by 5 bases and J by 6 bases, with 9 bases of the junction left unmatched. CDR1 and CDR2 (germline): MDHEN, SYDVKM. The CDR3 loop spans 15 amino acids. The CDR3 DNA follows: TGTGCCAGCAGTCATCTAGCGGGCCAGGCCAATGAGCAGTTCTTC. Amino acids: CASSHLAGQANEQFF.

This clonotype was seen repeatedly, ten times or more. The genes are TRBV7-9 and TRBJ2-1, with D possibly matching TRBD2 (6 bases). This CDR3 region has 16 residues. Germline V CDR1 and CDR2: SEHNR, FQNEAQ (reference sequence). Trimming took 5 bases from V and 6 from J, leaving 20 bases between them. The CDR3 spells CASSQHLSGSVNEQFF. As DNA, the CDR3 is TGTGCCAGCAGCCAGCACCTAAGCGGGTCTGTCAATGAGCAGTTCTTC.

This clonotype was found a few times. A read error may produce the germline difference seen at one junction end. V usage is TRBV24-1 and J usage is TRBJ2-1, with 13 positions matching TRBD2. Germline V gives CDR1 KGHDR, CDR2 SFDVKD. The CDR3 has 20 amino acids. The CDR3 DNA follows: TGTGCCGCCAGTGATTCGGGGACTAGCGGGACCCGTCGCTCCCACAATGAGCAGTTCTTC. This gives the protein CAASDSGTSGTRRSHNEQFF.